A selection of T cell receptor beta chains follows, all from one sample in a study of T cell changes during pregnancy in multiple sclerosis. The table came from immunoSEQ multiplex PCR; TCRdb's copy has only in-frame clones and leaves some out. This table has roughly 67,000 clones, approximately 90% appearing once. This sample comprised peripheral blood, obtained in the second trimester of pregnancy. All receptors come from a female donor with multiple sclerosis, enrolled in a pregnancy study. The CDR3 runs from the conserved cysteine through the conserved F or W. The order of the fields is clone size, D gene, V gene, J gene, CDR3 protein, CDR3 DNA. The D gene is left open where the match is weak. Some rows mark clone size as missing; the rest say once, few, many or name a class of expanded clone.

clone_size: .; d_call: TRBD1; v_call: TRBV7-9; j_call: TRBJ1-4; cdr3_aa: CASTSIPGQGVATNEKLFF; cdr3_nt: TGTGCCAGCACCTCCATCCCGGGACAGGGAGTTGCAACTAATGAAAAACTGTTTTTT
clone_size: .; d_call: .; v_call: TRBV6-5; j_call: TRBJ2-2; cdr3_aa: CASSLRSGELFF; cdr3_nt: TGTGCCAGCAGCCTCAGGTCCGGGGAGCTGTTTTTT
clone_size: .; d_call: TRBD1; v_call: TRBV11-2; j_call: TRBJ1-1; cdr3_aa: CASSFGTGRSWRGNTEAFF; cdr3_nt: TGTGCCAGCAGCTTCGGGACAGGGAGGAGCTGGAGGGGGAACACTGAAGCTTTCTTT
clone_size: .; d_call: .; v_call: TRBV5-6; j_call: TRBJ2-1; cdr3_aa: CASSLTTGWDNEQFF; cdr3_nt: TGTGCCAGCAGCTTGACGACTGGGTGGGACAATGAGCAGTTCTTC
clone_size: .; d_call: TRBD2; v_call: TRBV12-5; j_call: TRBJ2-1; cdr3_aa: CASGIRLAAIDNEQFF; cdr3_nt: TGTGCTAGTGGTATCCGACTAGCGGCTATAGACAATGAGCAGTTCTTC
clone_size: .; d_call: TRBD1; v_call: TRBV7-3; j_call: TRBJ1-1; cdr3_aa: CASSPGTGEGTEAFF; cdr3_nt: TGTGCCAGCAGTCCCGGGACAGGGGAAGGCACTGAAGCTTTCTTT
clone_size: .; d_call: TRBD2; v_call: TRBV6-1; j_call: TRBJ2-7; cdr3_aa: CASSAAGASYEQYF; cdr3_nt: TGTGCCAGCAGTGCGGCGGGAGCGTCCTACGAGCAGTACTTC
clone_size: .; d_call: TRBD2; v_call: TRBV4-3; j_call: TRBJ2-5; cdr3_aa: CASSPGGKETQYF; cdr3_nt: TGCGCCAGCAGCCCGGGAGGGAAAGAGACCCAGTACTTC
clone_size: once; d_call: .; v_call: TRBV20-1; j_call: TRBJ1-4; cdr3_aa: CSSSLGEKLFF; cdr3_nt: TGCAGTAGCTCCCTAGGTGAAAAACTGTTTTTT
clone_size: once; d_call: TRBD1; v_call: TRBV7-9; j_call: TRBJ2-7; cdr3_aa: CASSLRDRGGQYF; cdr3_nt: TGTGCCAGCAGCCTCAGGGACAGGGGCGGGCAGTACTTC
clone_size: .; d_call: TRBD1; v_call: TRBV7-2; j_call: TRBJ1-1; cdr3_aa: CASSPLISRDRDKAFF; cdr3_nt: TGTGCCAGCAGCCCTCTTATATCTCGGGACAGGGATAAAGCTTTCTTT
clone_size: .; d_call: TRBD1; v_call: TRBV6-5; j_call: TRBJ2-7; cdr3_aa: CASSYPGQGVDEQYF; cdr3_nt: TGTGCCAGCAGTTACCCGGGACAGGGTGTCGACGAGCAGTACTTC
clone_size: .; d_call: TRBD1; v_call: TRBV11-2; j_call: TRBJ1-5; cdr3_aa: CASSFTGGNQPQHF; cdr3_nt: TGTGCCAGCAGCTTCACAGGGGGCAATCAGCCCCAGCATTTT
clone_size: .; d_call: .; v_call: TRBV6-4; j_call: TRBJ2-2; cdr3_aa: CASSPRSEGTGELFF; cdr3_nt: TGTGCCAGCAGTCCCCGTTCCGAGGGCACCGGGGAGCTGTTTTTT
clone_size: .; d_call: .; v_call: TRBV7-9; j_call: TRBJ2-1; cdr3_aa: CASTRGSNIQGRGEQFF; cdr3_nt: TGTGCCAGCACCAGAGGGAGTAACATACAGGGACGAGGTGAGCAGTTCTTC
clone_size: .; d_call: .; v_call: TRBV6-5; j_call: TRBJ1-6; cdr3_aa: CASSYPGGPLHF; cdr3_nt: TGTGCCAGCAGTTACCCAGGAGGGCCCCTCCACTTT
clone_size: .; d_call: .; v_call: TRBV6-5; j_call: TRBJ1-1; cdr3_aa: CASSSAGGGNTEAFF; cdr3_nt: TGTGCCAGCAGTTCCGCCGGCGGGGGTAACACTGAAGCTTTCTTT
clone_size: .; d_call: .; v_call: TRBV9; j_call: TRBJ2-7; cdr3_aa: CASSVGRDWSSYEQYF; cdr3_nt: TGTGCCAGCAGCGTAGGCCGGGACTGGAGCTCCTACGAGCAGTACTTC
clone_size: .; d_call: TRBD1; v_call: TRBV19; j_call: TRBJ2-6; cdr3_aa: CASSPGQAHSGANVLTF; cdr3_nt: TGTGCCAGTAGCCCGGGACAGGCCCACTCTGGGGCCAACGTCCTGACTTTC
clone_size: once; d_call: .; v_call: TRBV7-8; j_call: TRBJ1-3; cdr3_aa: CASSLSQATGNTIYF; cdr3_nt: TGTGCCAGCAGCTTATCACAGGCGACTGGAAACACCATATATTTT